The 21 T cell receptor beta chains reported below all come from one sample, sequenced in a study of patients and donors after allogeneic stem cell transplantation. MiXCR, applied by TCRdb to the RT-PCR reads, yields one record per CDR3 protein. The sample contains about 76,000 distinct CDR3 sequences, more than 20% of which appear only once. The sequenced material came from blood, either unsorted or a sorted T cell fraction (not recorded which). The receptors here all came from a human donor who was either an allogeneic HSCT recipient or a stem cell or donor lymphocyte infusion donor (not recorded which). It is not recorded whose cells these are; they may come from a transplant donor.

This clonotype has more than one count but fewer than ten. The chain carries TRBV5-8 and TRBJ2-3; 8 bases are shared with TRBD2. CDR3 length equals 17 residues. In germline, CDR1 is SGHTS, CDR2 YDEGEE. The V and J ends lost 1 base and 2 bases, in that order; junction bases with no gene match: 9. CDR3 bases: TGTGCCAGCAGCTTGTCAGCTAAACTAGCGGACACAGATACGCAGTATTTT. Its protein is CASSLSAKLADTDTQYF.

This clonotype was counted at least ten times. The chain couples TRBV29-1 to TRBJ1-1; a possible D gene is TRBD1 (5 bases). The V and J ends lost 5 bases and 0 bases respectively, with 22 bases between them. Germline V CDR1 and CDR2: SQVTM, ANQGSEA. This CDR3 is built from 17 residues. This CDR3 reads CSVSNDRWRRMNTEAFF. CDR3 nucleotide sequence: TGCAGCGTTTCCAACGACAGATGGAGGAGGATGAACACTGAAGCTTTCTTT.

J is TRBJ2-2 and V is TRBV2, with unresolved D. The CDR3 runs 15 residues. Trimming stripped 6 bases from V and 4 bases from J, with 15 bases between. Germline loops: CDR1 SNHLY, CDR2 FYNNEI. DNA for the CDR3: TGTGCCAGCAGCGTAGGAACGTTGGGCACCGGGGAGCTGTTTTTT. This gives the protein CASSVGTLGTGELFF.

The chain combines TRBV6-2 or TRBV6-3 with TRBJ2-7; the D is unclear. The germline V gene encodes CDR1 MNHEY and CDR2 SVGEGT. Trimming took 6 bases from V and 3 from J, leaving 21 bases between them. The CDR3 runs 16 residues. CDR3 in amino acids: CASSQWMDTSCYEQYF. The CDR3 nucleotides are TGTGCCAGCAGCCAATGGATGGATACCAGCTGCTACGAGCAGTACTTC.

The chain employs TRBV13 and TRBJ1-5; maybe TRBD1 (5 bases). Deletions cut 5 bases from V and 10 bases from J, with 18 bases between. The CDR3 loop spans 14 amino acids. Germline V gene data show CDR1 as PRHDT and CDR2 as FYEKMQ (reference sequence). The CDR3 reads CASSMGTVPGPQHF. For the CDR3, the DNA is TGTGCCAGCAGCATGGGGACGGTCCCAGGTCCCCAGCATTTT.

A few counts support this clonotype. The chain carries TRBV13 and TRBJ1-1; 8 nucleotides agree with TRBD1. CDR1 PRHDT and CDR2 FYEKMQ come from the germline V gene (reference sequence). V lost 5 bases and J lost 3; bases outside the gene matches: 8. The CDR3 consists of 15 residues. CDR3 coding DNA: TGTGCCAGCAGCCTCCTAGACAGGGGCTACACTGAAGCTTTCTTT. It yields the protein CASSLLDRGYTEAFF.

This chain's CDR3 is CSVDAAGVDYNEQFF. The DNA of the CDR3 is TGCAGCGTTGACGCGGCGGGGGTGGACTACAATGAGCAGTTCTTC. The V call is TRBV29-1, the J call TRBJ2-1; TRBD2 matches 7 bases. The CDR3 runs to 15 residues. V shed 3 bases, J shed 3 bases, and the junction held 8 bases outside the gene matches. Germline CDR1 reads SQVTM; CDR2 reads ANQGSEA.

This chain joins TRBV20-1 and TRBJ2-3, with 9 bases matching TRBD2. The CDR3 has 15 amino acids. Unmatched junction bases numbered 7, after V lost 3 bases and J lost 3 bases. In germline, CDR1 is DFQATT, CDR2 SNEGSKA (reference sequence). The CDR3 coding sequence is TGCAGTGCTAGCGGGGGGCTAGCGGGGACAGATACGCAGTATTTT. Translated: CSASGGLAGTDTQYF.

This clonotype was counted a few times. The CDR3 DNA reads as TGTGCCAGTAGTATAGTGGCAGGGGTGGACACTGAAGCTTTCTTT. This gives the protein CASSIVAGVDTEAFF. The chain couples TRBV19 to TRBJ1-1; D is perhaps TRBD1 (6 bases). V was shortened by 1 base and J by 3 bases, with 12 bases between the two germline ends. Germline CDR1 LNHDA, CDR2 SQIVND (reference sequence). This CDR3 is 15 amino acids long.

This clonotype came up many times. The chain recombines TRBV7-9 with TRBJ1-1; D is uncertain. V dropped 1 base and J dropped 5 bases, with 5 bases sitting between them. Germline CDR1 reads SEHNR; CDR2 reads FQNEAQ (reference sequence). The CDR3 is made up of 12 amino acids. The CDR3 DNA reads as TGTGCCAGCAGCTTAGGTTGGACTGAAGCTTTCTTT. Translation: CASSLGWTEAFF.

This rearrangement joins TRBV24-1 to TRBJ2-7, with TRBD1 matching 9 bases. J gave up 3 bases and V 2 bases, and 4 bases lay outside the gene matches. Looked up from germline, CDR1 is KGHDR and CDR2 is SFDVKD. CDR3 length: 15 amino acids. This chain's CDR3 is CATSDSQGAGYEQYF. The CDR3 nucleotides read TGTGCCACCAGTGATTCACAGGGGGCAGGCTACGAGCAGTACTTC.

This clonotype was found a few times. The rearrangement uses TRBV5-1 and TRBJ2-1; 12 nucleotides match TRBD2. V was clipped by 0 bases and J by 8 bases; unmatched bases: 9. The CDR3 consists of 17 residues. CDR1 is SGHRS, CDR2 YFSETQ, per germline. The CDR3 is CASSLAYLAGGPDEQFF. For the CDR3, the DNA is TGCGCCAGCAGCTTGGCCTACCTAGCGGGGGGGCCCGATGAGCAGTTCTTC.

The rearrangement links TRBV12-3 or TRBV12-4 to TRBJ1-6; D unresolved. V lost 1 base, J lost 3 bases, and 7 bases lay in between. The CDR3 loop spans 15 amino acids. The chain's CDR3 is CASSLGGNYNSPLHF. The CDR3 DNA follows: TGTGCCAGCAGTTTAGGGGGAAACTATAATTCACCCCTCCACTTT.

This clonotype was detected a few times. V usage is TRBV4-1 and J usage is TRBJ2-7; no definite D call. This CDR3 comprises 15 residues. CDR1 and CDR2 (germline): MGHRA, YSYEKL. V dropped 1 base and J dropped 4 bases, with 14 bases sitting between them. CDR3 region: CASSQAPLTVYEQYF. CDR3 nucleotides: TGCGCCAGCAGCCAAGCACCTTTGACCGTGTACGAGCAGTACTTC.

The chain employs TRBV6-5 and TRBJ2-3; D ambiguous. The CDR3 covers 13 residues. Trimming pared 2 bases from V and 0 bases from J, leaving 3 bases between. Per germline, CDR1 MNHEY and CDR2 SVGAGI. CDR3 nucleotides: TGTGCCAGCAGTTACAGAAGCACAGATACGCAGTATTTT. It yields the protein CASSYRSTDTQYF.

V and J are TRBV6-1 and TRBJ2-1; 10 bases are shared with TRBD1. This CDR3 spans 16 amino acids. CDR1 and CDR2 from the germline V gene are MNHNS and SASEGT. V was pared by 2 bases and J by 2 bases, with 3 bases of the junction left unmatched. Written as DNA, the CDR3 is TGTGCCAGCAGTGAAAGGACAGGGGGTGCCTACAATGAGCAGTTCTTC. It translates to CASSERTGGAYNEQFF.

The rearrangement uses TRBV10-3 and TRBJ1-6, with TRBD1 matching over 7 bases. The CDR3 length is 15 residues. J was trimmed by 9 bases and V by 5 bases; bases with no gene match: 10. Germline V gene sequence: CDR1 ENHRY, CDR2 SYGVKD. The DNA of the CDR3 is TGTGCCATCAGTCCCCAGGGGGTGGCCGGTTCACCCCTCCACTTT. Protein: CAISPQGVAGSPLHF.

The chain links TRBV12-3 or TRBV12-4 to TRBJ2-7; D unclear. Trimming left V 5 bases short and J 3 bases short, with 11 bases between. The CDR3 covers 13 residues. The CDR3 is CASSNGQIYEQYF. The CDR3 region has the DNA TGTGCCAGCAGTAACGGGCAGATCTACGAGCAGTACTTC.

The J gene is TRBJ2-5, the V gene TRBV5-1, with TRBD2 as a possible D gene (5 bases). Looked up from germline, CDR1 is SGHRS and CDR2 is YFSETQ. The CDR3 is 15 residues long. Between the trimmed V and J ends, which lost 7 bases and 1 base, there was a span of 17 bases. The CDR3 DNA reads TGCGCCAGCTCCACCTATCTAGCAACCCAAGAGACCCAGTACTTC. Translation: CASSTYLATQETQYF.

The sample holds a few counts of this clonotype. V and J are TRBV24-1 and TRBJ2-2; D ambiguous. Deletions cut 4 bases from V and 1 base from J, with 3 bases between. The germline CDR1 and CDR2 sequences are KGHDR and SFDVKD. This CDR3 spans 13 amino acids. CDR3 coding DNA: TGTGCCACCAGTGAGGGGAACACCGGGGAGCTGTTTTTT. Protein: CATSEGNTGELFF.

The rearrangement joins TRBV10-3 to TRBJ2-7, with TRBD2 identical over 7 bases. The length of the CDR3 is 13 residues. Germline values: CDR1 ENHRY, CDR2 SYGVKD. V lost 2 bases to trimming and J lost 5 bases; unmatched junction nucleotides: 3. CDR3 sequence (DNA): TGTGCCATCAGTGAGGCAGGGAGGGACGAGCAGTACTTC. The encoded protein is CAISEAGRDEQYF.